This is a list of T cell receptor beta chains from one sample in a study of OX40 agonist ivuxolimab in advanced cancers. Assay used: immunoSEQ multiplex PCR; TCRdb lists only in-frame clones, some missing. This table has around 27,000 clones, less than 95% appearing once. The starting material was CD4+ or CD8+ T cells sorted from blood, obtained in a trial of the OX40 agonist ivuxolimab. Receptor source: an adult with an advanced solid tumor such as melanoma, head and neck, liver or kidney cancer. The CDR3 runs from the conserved cysteine through the conserved F or W. The order of the fields is D gene, CDR3 length, V gene, J gene, clone size, CDR3 DNA, CDR3 protein. The D gene is left open where the match is weak. The size field is filled for only some rows; it gives once, few, many or a size class.

>TRBD1|14|TRBV5-5|TRBJ1-3|once
TGTGCCAGCAGCTTCAGGGGGTATGGAAACACCATATATTTT
CASSFRGYGNTIYF
>.|15|TRBV7-9|TRBJ1-4|.
TGTGCCAGCAGCGGTAGCGGTCAGGGAAATGAAAAACTGTTTTTT
CASSGSGQGNEKLFF
>.|15|TRBV7-8|TRBJ1-1|.
TGTGCCAGCAGCCTCTTAGGAGACATGAACACTGAAGCTTTCTTT
CASSLLGDMNTEAFF
>.|16|TRBV11-3|TRBJ2-7|.
TGTGCCAGCAGCCCGTACTCGACAGGGAGGGGCGACGAGCAGTACTTC
CASSPYSTGRGDEQYF
>.|16|TRBV9|TRBJ2-1|.
TGTGCCAGCAGCGTAGAGGTCGGGAGCTCCTACAATGAGCAGTTCTTC
CASSVEVGSSYNEQFF
>TRBD1|15|TRBV9|TRBJ1-2|.
TGTGCCAGCAGCGCTTACCGGGGGACAGGGGATGGCTACACCTTC
CASSAYRGTGDGYTF
>TRBD1|13|TRBV5-4|TRBJ1-1|.
TGTGCCAGCAGCTTGTCAGGGGGCGATGAAGCTTTCTTT
CASSLSGGDEAFF
>TRBD1|16|TRBV6-5|TRBJ1-1|.
TGTGCCAGCAGTTACGACCCTGACAGGGGCTACACTGAAGCTTTCTTT
CASSYDPDRGYTEAFF
>.|13|TRBV10-3|TRBJ1-1|.
TGTGCCATCAGTGAGACGCTCGCCCCTGAAGCTTTCTTT
CAISETLAPEAFF
>.|16|TRBV7-8|TRBJ2-6|.
TGTGCCAGCAGCAACCGCACACAAAGTCGGGCCAACGTCCTGACTTTC
CASSNRTQSRANVLTF
>.|17|TRBV9|TRBJ2-3|.
TGTGCCAGCAGCCCATCGAAAGGGGGAGGGGGGACAGATACGCAGTATTTT
CASSPSKGGGGTDTQYF
>TRBD2|19|TRBV23-1|TRBJ2-3|.
TGCGCCAGCAGTCATCGACTAGCGGGAGGGCCTCGTAGGGCAGATACGCAGTATTTT
CASSHRLAGGPRRADTQYF
>TRBD1|14|TRBV27|TRBJ2-7|.
TGTGCCAGCTCCGACAGGGATCACTCCTACGAGCAGTACTTC
CASSDRDHSYEQYF
>TRBD1|15|TRBV28|TRBJ1-1|few
TGTGCCAGCACCCTTTTGACAGGGGGAATCACTGAAGCTTTCTTT
CASTLLTGGITEAFF
>.|12|TRBV19|TRBJ2-7|few
TGTGCCAGTAGTGAAAGACCCTACGAGCAGTACTTC
CASSERPYEQYF
>.|13|TRBV21-1|TRBJ1-2|.
TGTGCCAGCAGCAGAAGACAGGGCGGTGGCTACACCTTC
CASSRRQGGGYTF
>.|16|TRBV4-3|TRBJ2-5|.
TGCGCCAGCAGCCACACATACGACCGAAACCAAGAGACCCAGTACTTC
CASSHTYDRNQETQYF
>.|18|TRBV19|TRBJ1-5|.
TGTGCCAGTAGTATAGTTGGACCACAGTGGGAGCGCAATCAGCCCCAGCATTTT
CASSIVGPQWERNQPQHF
>.|13|TRBV28|TRBJ2-7|.
TGTGCCAGCAGTTTAACAATCTCCTACGAGCAGTACTTC
CASSLTISYEQYF
>TRBD1|16|TRBV19|TRBJ1-5|.
TGTGCCAGTCTCTCATCGACAGGGTCGCGGCATCAGCCCCAGCATTTT
CASLSSTGSRHQPQHF
>.|14|TRBV11-2|TRBJ2-1|.
TGTGCCAGCAGCTTAGACAGAAGACACAATGAGCAGTTCTTC
CASSLDRRHNEQFF
>TRBD2|15|TRBV9|TRBJ2-1|.
TGTGCCAGCAGCCCCGGACTAGCGTATTACAATGAGCAGTTCTTC
CASSPGLAYYNEQFF
>TRBD1|14|TRBV5-4|TRBJ2-7|once
TGTGCCAGCAGCCCGGACAGGGTGGGCTACGAGCAGTACTTC
CASSPDRVGYEQYF
>.|14|TRBV6-1|TRBJ2-7|.
TGTGCCAGCAGTGCCCTGGGCCTTACCTACGAGCAGTACTTC
CASSALGLTYEQYF
>TRBD1|13|TRBV10-1|TRBJ2-7|once
TGCGCCAGCAGTGCGGGACAGATTCACGAGCAGTACTTC
CASSAGQIHEQYF
>.|15|TRBV11-2|TRBJ2-1|.
TGTGCCAGCAGCTCAGGGCCTTACCTAAACAATGAGCAGTTCTTC
CASSSGPYLNNEQFF